The next 16 T cell receptor beta chains were all read from a single sample in a study of PD-1 blockade in mismatch repair-deficient tumors. TCRdb's table, derived via immunoSEQ multiplex PCR, lists solely in-frame clones and lacks some. The sample includes about 130,000 clones, more than 70% of them seen just once. The starting material was peripheral blood, obtained approximately 72 weeks after starting pembrolizumab. The source is an adult with mismatch repair-deficient cancer.

The CDR3 loop reads CAWSWEDGSYEQYF. Here the CDR3 DNA reads TGTGCCTGGAGTTGGGAGGACGGATCCTACGAGCAGTACTTC. V and J are TRBV30 and TRBJ2-7; TRBD2 might be the D (6 bases). The germline CDR1 and CDR2 sequences are GTSNPN and SVGIG (reference sequence). Trimming pared 2 bases from V and 1 base from J, leaving 12 bases between. CDR3 length: 14 amino acids.

The V gene is TRBV6-5, the J gene TRBJ2-7; D may be TRBD2 (6 bases). V was clipped by 4 bases and J by 5 bases, with 15 bases between them. The CDR3 length is 14 residues. CDR1 MNHEY and CDR2 SVGAGI come from the germline V gene. CDR3 in amino acids: CASSFGSLGHEQYF. The DNA for the CDR3 is TGTGCCAGCAGTTTCGGGAGTCTCGGCCACGAGCAGTACTTC.

This chain uses TRBV19 with TRBJ1-5, with D unclear. The length of the CDR3 is 16 residues. V was trimmed by 5 bases and J by 2 bases, leaving 16 bases between them. Germline values: CDR1 LNHDA, CDR2 SQIVND (reference sequence). The CDR3 loop is CASSSRGNGGNQPQHF. DNA of the CDR3: TGTGCCAGTAGTTCTCGGGGTAACGGGGGCAATCAGCCCCAGCATTTT.

The chain carries TRBV7-9 and TRBJ2-2; D is perhaps TRBD2 (6 bases). The CDR3 loop spans 14 amino acids. Trimming took off 2 bases at V and 6 bases at J, with 10 bases between the two ends. Looked up from germline, CDR1 is SEHNR and CDR2 is FQNEAQ (reference sequence). CDR3 DNA: TGTGCCAGCAGCTTAACGGGAGTCCCCGGGGAGCTGTTTTTT. Translated: CASSLTGVPGELFF.

The chain employs TRBV4-1 and TRBJ1-3, with D possibly being TRBD1 (5 bases). With 1 base removed from V and 8 bases from J, the gap between germline ends came to 15 bases. Germline assignment: CDR1 MGHRA and CDR2 YSYEKL. The CDR3 length is 15 residues. As DNA, the CDR3 is TGCGCCAGCAGCCAAGGCCGGGACCCTGGGTACACCATATATTTT. It specifies CASSQGRDPGYTIYF.

The chain combines TRBV6-6 with TRBJ2-5, with 8 bases identical to TRBD1. V trimming: 7 bases; J trimming: 4 bases; junction bases outside the gene matches: 11. Germline V lookup: CDR1 MNHNY, CDR2 SVGAGI (reference sequence). The CDR3 is 15 residues long. DNA of the CDR3: TGTGCCAGCAACGGCCTACAGGGGGGTGGAGAGACCCAGTACTTC. Encoded protein: CASNGLQGGGETQYF.

The chain uses TRBV6-1 and TRBJ2-1; 11 bases match TRBD2. CDR3 length: 16 residues. Trimming removed 4 bases from V and 6 bases from J; junction bases left unmatched: 8. Germline V gives CDR1 MNHNS, CDR2 SASEGT. In DNA form, the CDR3 reads TGTGCCAGCAGTGGAGTAGCGGGAGGGCCGGGCAATGAGCAGTTCTTC. Its translation: CASSGVAGGPGNEQFF.

This chain joins TRBV28 and TRBJ1-4; D not certain. This CDR3 comprises 15 residues. Between the trimmed V and J ends, which lost 6 bases and 2 bases, there was a span of 13 bases. Germline V gene data show CDR1 as MDHEN and CDR2 as SYDVKM. Written as DNA, the CDR3 is TGTGCCAGCAGAACTATAGGGAGGACTAATGAAAAACTGTTTTTT. It encodes CASRTIGRTNEKLFF.

CDR3 in amino acids: CASSQLPEAFF. In DNA form, the CDR3 reads TGTGCCAGCAGCCAACTCCCTGAAGCTTTCTTT. The gene calls are TRBV16 and TRBJ1-1; D gene ambiguous. V shed 2 bases and J shed 6 bases, with 4 bases lying between them. Germline CDR1 reads KGHSY; CDR2 reads FQNENV. This CDR3 has 11 residues.

This clone is a singleton in its sample. CDR3 sequence: CASSFFAPGTGGFNEQFF. The CDR3 DNA follows: TGCGCCAGCAGCTTTTTCGCCCCCGGGACAGGGGGCTTCAATGAGCAGTTCTTC. V usage is TRBV5-1 and J usage is TRBJ2-1; 12 bases match TRBD1. The germline gives CDR1 SGHRS, CDR2 YFSETQ. V was pared by 2 bases and J by 6 bases, with 12 bases of the junction left unmatched. The CDR3 has 18 residues.

Only a few counts were recorded for this clone. This sequence joins TRBV30 and TRBJ1-2, with D possibly matching TRBD1 (6 bases). V lost 7 bases and J 4 bases, leaving 13 bases between the germline ends. Germline values: CDR1 GTSNPN, CDR2 SVGIG (reference sequence). CDR3 length: 12 residues. Written as DNA, the CDR3 is TGTGCCTTACAGGGCTTGGTCTATGGCTACACCTTC. Translation: CALQGLVYGYTF.

The chain uses TRBV28 and TRBJ2-7, with D maybe TRBD2 (5 bases). The ends were cut back, 7 bases at V and 2 bases at J, with 12 bases in the middle. Germline CDR1 and CDR2: MDHEN and SYDVKM. There are 13 residues in the CDR3. CDR3 in amino acids: CASTAPGTYEQYF. CDR3 sequence (DNA): TGTGCCAGCACCGCCCCGGGGACCTACGAGCAGTACTTC.

V and J are TRBV29-1 and TRBJ2-5; 8 nucleotides match TRBD2. This CDR3 comprises 14 residues. V lost 3 bases to trimming and J lost 2 bases; unmatched junction nucleotides: 5. Germline loops: CDR1 SQVTM, CDR2 ANQGSEA. CDR3 DNA: TGCAGCGTTGAGATCGGGAGGGGACAAGAGACCCAGTACTTC. Translating gives CSVEIGRGQETQYF.

The CDR3 coding sequence is TGTGCCAGCACCATAAACTACGAGCAGTACTTC. This sequence encodes CASTINYEQYF. The rearrangement links TRBV28 to TRBJ2-7, with D unresolved. Trimming shortened V by 7 bases and J by 3 bases, and 7 bases separated the two germline ends. The germline V gene encodes CDR1 MDHEN and CDR2 SYDVKM. The CDR3 runs 11 residues.

The table lists this clone with many counts. The chain recombines TRBV7-2 with TRBJ2-7, with D perhaps TRBD1 (5 bases). The CDR3 runs 12 residues. Trimming shortened V by 3 bases and J by 4 bases, and 7 bases separated the two germline ends. Germline V gene data show CDR1 as SGHTA and CDR2 as FQGNSA. CDR3 sequence (DNA): TGTGCCAGCAGCTTTTCAGGGTACGAGCAGTACTTC. This encodes CASSFSGYEQYF.

The chain combines TRBV27 with TRBJ1-5; a possible D gene is TRBD1 (6 bases). V gave up 2 bases and J gave up 7 bases, with 6 bases separating them. There are 12 residues in the CDR3. The germline V gene encodes CDR1 MNHEY and CDR2 SMNVEV (reference sequence). The CDR3 loop reads CASSLTGQPQHF. The CDR3, as DNA: TGTGCCAGCAGTTTAACAGGGCAGCCCCAGCATTTT.